This T cell receptor (beta chain) is from a study of cytomegalovirus exposure and HLA in healthy donors. Of note for this clone: Its antigen is unidentified.

V lost 6 bases to trimming and J lost 5 bases, with 14 bases between them. The length of the CDR3 is 14 residues. Germline V gives CDR1 SGHRS, CDR2 YFSETQ. Study outcomes and limitations: Reports indicated that the classifier achieved high specificity and sensitivity in diagnosing cytomegalovirus status.

TCRdb's table, derived via immunoSEQ multiplex PCR, lists solely in-frame clones and lacks some. The sample lists approximately 190,000 clones; 84% were seen once. The sequenced sample consisted of PBMCs. This clonotype was sampled from a woman aged 25 to 45 in good health and CMV-seropositive. J is TRBJ1-4 and V is TRBV5-1; D is undetermined. In DNA, the CDR3 is TGCGCCAGCAAAGGGAGTCCGGACAATGAAAAACTGTTTTTT. It encodes CASKGSPDNEKLFF.